This entry describes one TCR beta chain. The specificity of this receptor is unknown. Base quality data are lacking; no much larger clone is found one base away. These data come from a study of blood T cell repertoires in COVID-19 (dated by TCRdb to about 2020). Looking at the study overall: Samples from collaborators originated in the United States, Italy and Spain and spanned both the acute and convalescent phases of COVID-19. The repertoires were made available in a free public database intended to serve as a resource for research on the immune response to SARS-CoV-2. The dataset comprised deeply sampled blood TCRbeta repertoires from subjects exposed to, actively infected with, or recovered from COVID-19. A de-identified subject ID, COVID-19 status, age in years and sex were almost always included in the sample metadata. The prospective study material was composed of cDNA or gDNA derived from T cells, B-cell-depleted T cells, or PBMCs. Samples came from the ongoing ImmuneRACE study (first 160 participants) plus 1,254 subjects from 6 global collaborators. Where HLA class I and class II types were available, the types were taken from metadata supplied by the sample provider, not from assay-based typing.

Whole blood was collected in K2EDTA tubes by collaborating institutions according to the institutions' own protocols. For TCRbeta analysis, collaborators shipped samples in one of three forms: frozen whole blood, isolated PBMCs, or DNA extracted from either of those sample types. General findings and caveats noted by the study authors: Clinical and demographic metadata were provided uncurated, with the amount varying by source and participant.

Compared with germline, V lacks 7 bases and J lacks 4 bases; bases without a gene match: 6. The germline V gene yields MNHEY for CDR1 and SVGAGI for CDR2. From its cysteine to its phenylalanine, the CDR3 spans 14 amino acids. The read is trimmed to its CDR3 DNA, 42 bases read in frame from base 1. The immunoSEQ Assay, a bias-controlled multiplex PCR, was used to amplify TCRbeta CDR3 regions from genomic DNA. The source study handled its data this way. Within the assay, amplification of reference gene primers was used to estimate how many nucleated cells each sample contained. To quantify the absolute abundance of each unique TCRbeta CDR3 rearrangement, sequence reads were collapsed and filtered. Productive Simpson clonality was computed per sample as the square root of Simpson's diversity index over productive rearrangements. The immuneACCESS repertoire file appears here via TCRdb, limited to in-frame rearrangements. These files lack a portion of the clones; in checked studies, under half of the deficit traces to unresolved V genes, and the cause of the others is not known. V and J calls plus clone size are reproduced from that table; the DNA served to infer D and trimming. Counted in this sample were about 270,000 clones; roughly nine tenths of them appeared once. The ten largest clones represent around 9% of the sample.

The sequencing sample was made of peripheral blood. The chain is encoded by TRBV6-5 joined to TRBJ1-4; 7 central bases correspond to TRBD1. The TCR was taken from a man aged 35 to 55 with active or convalescent COVID-19. The bases read TGTGCCAGCATCTACAGGGGCGTTAATGAAAAACTGTTTTTT. Translated, it reads CASIYRGVNEKLFF.